This TCR beta chain is from a study of blood T cell repertoires in COVID-19. TCRdb keeps only in-frame clones here, not all; method: immunoSEQ multiplex PCR. The sample shows around 310,000 clones, just under 90% of them seen only once. The V gene's germline CDR1 is MDHEN and CDR2 SYDVKM. The ends lost 6 bases at V and 8 bases at J; junction bases unmatched: 16. This CDR3 has 17 amino acids. The origin of this receptor is a woman aged 30 to 39 who had recovered from COVID-19. Sequencing was done on a sample of PBMCs or T cells enriched from blood (not recorded which). The chain recombines TRBV28 with TRBJ2-1; 10 bases match TRBD2. CDR3 amino acids: CASSPPVQREGSYEQFF. The DNA for the CDR3 is TGTGCCAGCAGCCCCCCCGTCCAGCGGGAGGGCAGCTATGAGCAGTTCTTC. Full variable domain (remainder filled in from reference TRBV28 and TRBJ2-1): DVKVTQSSRYLVKRTGEKVFLECVQDMDHENMFWYRQDPGLGLRLIYFSYDVKMKEKGDIPEGYSVSREKKERFSLILESASTNQTSMYLCASSPPVQREGSYEQFFGPGTRLTVL.